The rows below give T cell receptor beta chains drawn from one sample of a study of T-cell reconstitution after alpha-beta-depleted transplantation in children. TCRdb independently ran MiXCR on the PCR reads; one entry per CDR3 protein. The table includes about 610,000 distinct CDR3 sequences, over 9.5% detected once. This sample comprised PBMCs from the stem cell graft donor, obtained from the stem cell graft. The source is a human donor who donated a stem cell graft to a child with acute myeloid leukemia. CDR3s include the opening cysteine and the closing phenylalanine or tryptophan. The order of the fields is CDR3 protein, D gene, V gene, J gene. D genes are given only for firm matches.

CDR3: CASQARGREGEQYF; D: TRBD2; V: TRBV6-1; J: TRBJ2-7
CDR3: CASRRGRGTDTQYF; D: NA; V: TRBV6-1; J: TRBJ2-3
CDR3: CSARDPSGSSTYEQYF; D: TRBD2; V: TRBV20-1; J: TRBJ2-7
CDR3: CASSPRDRALLAKNIQYF; D: TRBD1; V: TRBV11-1; J: TRBJ2-4
CDR3: CSGGRTNTGELFF; D: NA; V: TRBV29-1; J: TRBJ2-2
CDR3: CASSTGTGGYEKYF; D: TRBD1; V: TRBV6-1; J: TRBJ2-7
CDR3: CSANAGPEQYF; D: NA; V: TRBV20-1; J: TRBJ2-7
CDR3: CASRKSGRAHEQFF; D: TRBD2; V: TRBV6-2/TRBV6-3; J: TRBJ2-1
CDR3: CASSIPQGMSNEQFF; D: NA; V: TRBV7-3; J: TRBJ2-1
CDR3: CASSRFRERRAEAFF; D: NA; V: TRBV27; J: TRBJ1-1
CDR3: CASSLLPWQGSSEAFF; D: NA; V: TRBV7-2; J: TRBJ1-1
CDR3: CSARDRTSVVGAQYF; D: TRBD2; V: TRBV20-1; J: TRBJ2-3
CDR3: CAWSVRGQGATDTQYF; D: TRBD1; V: TRBV30; J: TRBJ2-3
CDR3: CASSYWDRGHHGELFF; D: TRBD1; V: TRBV6-2/TRBV6-3; J: TRBJ2-2
CDR3: CASSHRDRVTYEQYF; D: TRBD1; V: TRBV12-3/TRBV12-4; J: TRBJ2-7
CDR3: CASSFNPSRTQETQYF; D: NA; V: TRBV28; J: TRBJ2-5
CDR3: CASSSDRISYGYTF; D: TRBD1; V: TRBV6-1; J: TRBJ1-2
CDR3: CASSTGPYRARGTEAFF; D: NA; V: TRBV5-1; J: TRBJ1-1
CDR3: CAWSTGGSYNEQFF; D: NA; V: TRBV30; J: TRBJ2-1